This TCR beta chain was sequenced for a study of T cell responses to AZD1222 COVID-19 vaccine. In germline, CDR1 is MDHEN, CDR2 SYDVKM. This CDR3 is 15 amino acids long. Trimming removed 6 bases from V and 3 bases from J; junction bases left unmatched: 8. Sequenced by immunoSEQ multiplex PCR; TCRdb stores in-frame clones only, minus some. The sample lists over 130,000 clones, approximately 90% occurring once. V and J are TRBV28 and TRBJ2-7, with 10 bases matching TRBD1. This TCR was recovered from an adult who received the AZD1222 COVID-19 vaccine. Source: peripheral blood, taken 28 days after the second AZD1222 dose. The CDR3 protein is CASSDWTGGNYEQYF. CDR3 in DNA: TGTGCCAGCAGCGATTGGACAGGGGGAAACTACGAGCAGTACTTC.